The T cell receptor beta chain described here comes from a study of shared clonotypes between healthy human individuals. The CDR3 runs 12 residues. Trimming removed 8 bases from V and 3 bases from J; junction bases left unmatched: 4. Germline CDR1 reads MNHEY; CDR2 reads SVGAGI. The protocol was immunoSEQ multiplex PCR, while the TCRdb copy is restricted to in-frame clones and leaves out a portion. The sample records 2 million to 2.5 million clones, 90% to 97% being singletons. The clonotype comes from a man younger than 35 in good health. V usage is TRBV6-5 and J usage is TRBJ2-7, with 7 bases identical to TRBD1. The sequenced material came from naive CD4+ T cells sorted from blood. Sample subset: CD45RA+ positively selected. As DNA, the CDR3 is TGTGCCAGCGGGGACAGCCTCTACGAGCAGTACTTC. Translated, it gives CASGDSLYEQYF.